This T cell receptor (beta chain) came from a study of monozygotic twins with inflammatory bowel disease. TCRdb re-analyzed the 5' RACE reads; it lists each CDR3 protein once, without DNA. This sample's table reports about 380,000 distinct CDR3 sequences. The CDR3 is made up of 16 amino acids. Germline CDR1 reads LGHDT; CDR2 reads YNNKEL (reference sequence). Unfractionated whole blood yielded total RNA, and T cells were not sorted. V is TRBV3-1 and J is TRBJ2-7. The receptor was isolated from a human donor with ulcerative colitis or Crohn's disease, or a healthy co-twin of an affected twin (not recorded which). The sequenced sample was blood. The CDR3 region is CASSQDMAFFCYEQYF.